A selection of T cell receptor beta chains follows, all from one sample in a study of long-term antiretroviral therapy in people with HIV. Using immunoSEQ multiplex PCR, the repertoire was profiled, and TCRdb retains in-frame clones only, with some absent. Of 24,000 or so clones in the sample, approximately 80% were seen once. Here the sequenced sample was unsorted PBMCs, taken around 4.3 years after starting antiretroviral therapy. The source is a young man with HIV. Each CDR3 is given with its conserved first and last residue. A D gene is named only where the DNA matches it firmly.

V: TRBV2; J: TRBJ2-3; D: .; DNA: TGTGCCAGCAGTGTTATAGAAATCACAGATACGCAGTATTTT; CDR3: CASSVIEITDTQYF
V: TRBV7-8; J: TRBJ2-7; D: .; DNA: TGTGCCAGCAGCTTAGTCGGGCAGTCCTACGAGCAGTACTTC; CDR3: CASSLVGQSYEQYF
V: TRBV30; J: TRBJ2-4; D: .; DNA: TGTGCCTGGAGTGTACGGGCAGACATTCAGTACTTC; CDR3: CAWSVRADIQYF
V: TRBV11-2; J: TRBJ2-1; D: .; DNA: TGTGCCAGCAGCACATCCAATGAGCAGTTCTTC; CDR3: CASSTSNEQFF
V: TRBV27; J: TRBJ1-1; D: .; DNA: TGTGCCAGCAGTACTCCGAGCATGAACACTGAAGCTTTCTTT; CDR3: CASSTPSMNTEAFF
V: TRBV5-8; J: TRBJ1-4; D: .; DNA: TGTGCCAGCAGCTTGGCGTGGGGGTACAATGAAAAACTGTTTTTT; CDR3: CASSLAWGYNEKLFF
V: TRBV19; J: TRBJ2-2; D: .; DNA: TGTGCCAGTACAGAAGGAAGTTGGGGGACCGGGGAGCTGTTTTTT; CDR3: CASTEGSWGTGELFF
V: TRBV9; J: TRBJ2-3; D: .; DNA: TGTGCCAGCAGCACCGGGATTGCCATTTCAGATACGCAGTATTTT; CDR3: CASSTGIAISDTQYF
V: TRBV27; J: TRBJ1-2; D: .; DNA: TGTGCCAGCAGTTTATCGGGCGGATGGGACGGCTACACCTTC; CDR3: CASSLSGGWDGYTF
V: TRBV19; J: TRBJ1-1; D: TRBD1; DNA: TGTGCCAGTAGTATTGCCCTGGGACAGGGTGACACTGAAGCTTTCTTT; CDR3: CASSIALGQGDTEAFF
V: TRBV28; J: TRBJ2-7; D: .; DNA: TGTGCCAGCAGTTTACCAAAAGACCCCAGAGGAACCTACGAGCAGTACTTC; CDR3: CASSLPKDPRGTYEQYF
V: TRBV7-9; J: TRBJ2-7; D: .; DNA: TGTGCCAGCAGCTCTGACTCGGACGAGTGGTCCTACGAGCAGTACTTC; CDR3: CASSSDSDEWSYEQYF
V: TRBV15; J: TRBJ2-7; D: TRBD1; DNA: TGTGCCACCAGCCTAATCCGACAGGGCGGCGAGCAGTACTTC; CDR3: CATSLIRQGGEQYF
V: TRBV10-2; J: TRBJ2-3; D: .; DNA: TGCGCCAGCAGTGAGGAGGGTTGGACAGATACGCAGTATTTT; CDR3: CASSEEGWTDTQYF